The sample holds one count of the clone carrying this T cell receptor beta chain. The target antigen is unknown. Clones were read by immunoSEQ multiplex PCR, and TCRdb kept only the in-frame ones, dropping some. Of over 20,000 clones listed, roughly four fifths are singletons. This sample stems from a study of CD4 T cells in relation to SARS-CoV-2 and coronaviruses. Study context: PBMCs were cultured with antigen for roughly nine days before TCR beta sequencing. Crossreactive spike epitopes shared across donors were mapped to their HLA restriction.

V lost 5 bases and J lost 1; bases outside the gene matches: 2. Per germline, CDR1 SGHNT and CDR2 YENEEA. This CDR3 has 14 amino acids. Before the COVID-19 pandemic, during about 2011-2018, CD4+ T cells were taken from unexposed donors. Isolation of CD4+ T cells took place after nine to ten days in culture. As cell numbers allowed, unexposed-donor CD4+ T cells faced SARS-CoV-2 S/N and four cold-coronavirus spikes. Some 1.9 million PBMCs per well were cultured with 8.5 to 10 IU/ml IL-2. The J gene is TRBJ2-3, the V gene TRBV11-3, with 8 bases matching TRBD2. Sequences were obtained from CD4+ T cells from PBMCs, cultured in vitro. The receptor was isolated from a human donor in good health. This CDR3 reads CASSPGGGTDTQYF. The CDR3 DNA follows: TGTGCCAGCAGCCCCGGGGGGGGCACAGATACGCAGTATTTT. Based on the CDR3 plus reference TRBV11-3 and TRBJ2-3, the full variable domain is EAGVVQSPRYKIIEKKQPVAFWCNPISGHNTLYWYLQNLGQGPELLIRYENEEAVDDSQLPKDRFSAERLKGVDSTLKIQPAELGDSAVYLCASSPGGGTDTQYFGPGTRLTVL.